This TCR beta chain came from a study of T cell responses to AZD1222 COVID-19 vaccine (dated by TCRdb to 2020 to 2022). About the investigation overall: AZD1222 recipients whose second dose came at about 4 weeks and those whose second dose came at about 12 weeks were combined into one group, since spike-specific TCR depth and breadth did not differ between the two schedules. Trial participants were enrolled into age subgroups of 18-55, 56-69 and 70-plus years, which contained about 150, 28 and 57 TCR-sequenced participants, respectively. TCR sequencing covered 233 trial participants: 207 given two doses of AZD1222 and 26 given two doses of MenACWY control vaccine. Results and caveats for the whole study, not just this receptor: Because no day 14 peak-response samples were available, the repertoires could be characterized only after the peak T cell response. The 56-69-year group was small, and its depth increase did not reach significance, likely because of low power. Conclusions about previously exposed vaccinees were limited because only five to seven AZD1222 recipients were SARS-CoV-2 seropositive at baseline. Reportedly, close to half of the unique spike-specific TCRs recognized epitopes lying outside the regions that are mutated in the B.1.351 and B.1.1.7 variants. The vaccine-associated CD4 TCRs covered the entire spike protein, and the dominant responses fell in regions 160-218 and 743-854. Most participants were white British and females outnumbered males, and the authors suggested that clonal diversity may have been underestimated. After two AZD1222 doses, spike-specific TCR breadth and depth were significantly higher than at day 0 and than in MenACWY recipients.

The CDR3 regions of human TCRbeta chains were analyzed by immunosequencing. The authors processed their data as follows. Repertoire TCRs were checked for matches against a reference library of SARS-CoV-2-specific TCRs that had been generated using the MIRA antigen-specificity platform. Breadth meant the fraction of unique TCRs that were SARS-CoV-2-associated, whereas depth meant the fraction of total T cells that were SARS-CoV-2-associated. Each spike-specific TCR was assigned to its reactive spike region and to a CD4 or CD8 class using the MIRA data. Log10-transformed breadth and depth values were compared by one-way ANOVA with Sidak's multiple comparisons tests. TCRdb limited this immuneACCESS table to in-frame rearrangements with V and J called. A share of clones is missing; checked studies link under half to unresolved V genes, and the rest is unexplained. Clone size and V and J calls were adopted from that table, with D and trimming inferred from the DNA. In all, the sample holds more than 75,000 clones, and about 88% of those were seen once. The top ten clones comprise around 1.5% of the sample.

Sample time point, as interpreted from the label and publication: baseline before first vaccination. The vaccinee samples were drawn from two UK trials, COV001 and COV002, one of which was a single-blind randomized controlled phase 2/3 trial testing AZD1222 (ChAdOx1 nCoV-19) in healthy adults. For TCRbeta chain sequencing, PBMC samples were collected from trial participants at day 0 and at day 28 after the second dose. The junction shows trimming of 0 bases on V and 11 bases on J, plus 15 bases between the germline ends. The germline V gene encodes CDR1 SGHKS and CDR2 YYEKEE (reference sequence). The CDR3 runs 15 amino acids, cysteine and phenylalanine included. Only CDR3 DNA remains: 45 bases, in frame from the first base. Regarding this clone: No antigen is known for it. The input lacks base qualities; no much larger clone sits a single base away.

The sequence joins TRBV5-5 to TRBJ1-6, with the D gene uncertain. The input for sequencing was peripheral blood, taken on day 0 of AZD1222 vaccination. This clonotype was obtained from an adult in good health. CDR3 protein: CASSLVGEALAPLHF. The sequenced DNA: TGTGCCAGCAGCTTGGTCGGGGAGGCTCTTGCACCCCTCCACTTT.